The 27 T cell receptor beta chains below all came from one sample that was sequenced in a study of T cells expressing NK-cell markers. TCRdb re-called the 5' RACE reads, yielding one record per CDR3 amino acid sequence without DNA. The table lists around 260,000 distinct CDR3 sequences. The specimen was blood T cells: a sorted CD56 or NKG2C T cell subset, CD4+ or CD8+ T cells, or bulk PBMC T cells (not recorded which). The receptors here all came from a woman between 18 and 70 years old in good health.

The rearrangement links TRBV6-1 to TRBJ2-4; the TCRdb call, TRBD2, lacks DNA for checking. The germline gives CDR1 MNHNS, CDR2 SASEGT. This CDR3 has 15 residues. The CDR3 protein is CASSSGALAKNIQYF.

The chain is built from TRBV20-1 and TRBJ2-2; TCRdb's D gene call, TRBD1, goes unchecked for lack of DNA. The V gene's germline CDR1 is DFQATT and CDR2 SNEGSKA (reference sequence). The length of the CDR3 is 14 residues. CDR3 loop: CSARETGRPGELFF.

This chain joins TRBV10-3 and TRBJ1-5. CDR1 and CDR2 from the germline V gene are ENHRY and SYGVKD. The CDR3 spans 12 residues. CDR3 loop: CAISPDNQPQHF.

Here the CDR3 reads CASRESGNSYNEQFF. V is TRBV2 and J is TRBJ2-1. Germline values: CDR1 SNHLY, CDR2 FYNNEI. The CDR3 runs to 15 residues.

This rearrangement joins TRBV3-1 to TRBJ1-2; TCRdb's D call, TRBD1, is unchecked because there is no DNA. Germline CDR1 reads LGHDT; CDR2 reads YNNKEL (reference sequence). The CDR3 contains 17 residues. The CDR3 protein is CASSQGRTGDFNYGYTF.

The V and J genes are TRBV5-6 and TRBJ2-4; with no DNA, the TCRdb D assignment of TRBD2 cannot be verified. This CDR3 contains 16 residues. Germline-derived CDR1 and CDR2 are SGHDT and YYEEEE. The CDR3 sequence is CASSPAGGLAKNIQYF.

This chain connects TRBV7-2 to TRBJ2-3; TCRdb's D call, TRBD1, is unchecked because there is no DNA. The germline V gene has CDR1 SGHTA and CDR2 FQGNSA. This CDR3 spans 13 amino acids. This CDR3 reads CASSLGAADTQYF.

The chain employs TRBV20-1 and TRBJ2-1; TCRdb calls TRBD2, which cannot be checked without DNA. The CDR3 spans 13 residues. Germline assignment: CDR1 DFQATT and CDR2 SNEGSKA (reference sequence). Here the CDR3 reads CSASRGSVNEQFF.

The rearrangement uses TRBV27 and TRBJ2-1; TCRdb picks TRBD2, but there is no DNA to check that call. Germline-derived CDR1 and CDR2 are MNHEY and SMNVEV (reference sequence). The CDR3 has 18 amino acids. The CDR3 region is CASSLSTRLAGPRNEQFF.

Here the CDR3 reads CASSLGPAPFYNEQFF. V is TRBV7-2 and J is TRBJ2-1; TCRdb calls TRBD1, which cannot be checked without DNA. Germline lookup yields CDR1 SGHTA and CDR2 FQGNSA. CDR3 size: 16 residues.

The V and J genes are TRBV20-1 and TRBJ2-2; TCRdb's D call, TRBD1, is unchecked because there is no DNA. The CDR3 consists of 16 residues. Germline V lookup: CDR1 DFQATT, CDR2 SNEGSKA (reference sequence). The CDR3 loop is CSARVPGQGYTGELFF.

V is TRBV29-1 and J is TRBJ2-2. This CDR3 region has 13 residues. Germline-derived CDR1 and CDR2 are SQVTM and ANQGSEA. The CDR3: CSVHVKNTGELFF.

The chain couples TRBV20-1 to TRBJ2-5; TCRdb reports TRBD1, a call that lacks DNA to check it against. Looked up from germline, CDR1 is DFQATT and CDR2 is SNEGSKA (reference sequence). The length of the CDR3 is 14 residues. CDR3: CSARDPAGGQTQYF.

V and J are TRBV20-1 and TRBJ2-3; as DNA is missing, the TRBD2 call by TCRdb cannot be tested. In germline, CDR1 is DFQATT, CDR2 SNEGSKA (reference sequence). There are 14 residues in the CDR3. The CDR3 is CSATLSGGADTQYF.

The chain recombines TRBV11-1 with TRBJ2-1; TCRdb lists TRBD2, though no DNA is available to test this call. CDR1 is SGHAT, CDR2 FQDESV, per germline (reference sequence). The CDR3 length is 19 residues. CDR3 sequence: CASSFQSSGRLSSYNEQFF.

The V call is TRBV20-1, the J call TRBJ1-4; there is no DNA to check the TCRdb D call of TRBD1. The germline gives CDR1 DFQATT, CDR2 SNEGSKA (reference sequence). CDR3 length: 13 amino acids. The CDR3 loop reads CSASPWGPEKLFF.

The CDR3 reads CASSSGGTGGHEQYF. J is TRBJ2-7 and V is TRBV28; the TCRdb call, TRBD1, lacks DNA for checking. Germline V gives CDR1 MDHEN, CDR2 SYDVKM. CDR3 length: 15 residues.

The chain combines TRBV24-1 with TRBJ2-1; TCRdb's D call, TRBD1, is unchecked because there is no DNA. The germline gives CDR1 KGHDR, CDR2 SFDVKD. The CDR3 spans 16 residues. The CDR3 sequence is CATSDNRGGAYNEQFF.

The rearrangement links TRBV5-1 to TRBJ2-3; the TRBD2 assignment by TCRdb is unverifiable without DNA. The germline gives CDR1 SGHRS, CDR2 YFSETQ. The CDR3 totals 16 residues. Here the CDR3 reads CASSLEAGGRADTQYF.

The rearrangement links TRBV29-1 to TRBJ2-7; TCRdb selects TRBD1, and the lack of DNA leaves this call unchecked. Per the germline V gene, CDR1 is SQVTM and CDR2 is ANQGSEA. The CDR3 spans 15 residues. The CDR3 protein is CSVAPGTGGAYEQYF.

The CDR3 protein is CASKVGAGLSNQPQHF. The V and J genes are TRBV6-1 and TRBJ1-5; as DNA is missing, the TRBD1 call by TCRdb cannot be tested. This CDR3 contains 16 residues. Looked up from germline, CDR1 is MNHNS and CDR2 is SASEGT.

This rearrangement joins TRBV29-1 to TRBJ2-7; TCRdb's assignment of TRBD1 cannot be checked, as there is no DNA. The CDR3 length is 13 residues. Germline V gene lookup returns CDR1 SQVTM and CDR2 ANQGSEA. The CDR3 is CSVGQLNPYEQYF.

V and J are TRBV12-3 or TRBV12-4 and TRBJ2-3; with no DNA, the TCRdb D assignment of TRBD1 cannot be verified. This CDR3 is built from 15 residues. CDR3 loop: CASRNRTVGPDTQYF.

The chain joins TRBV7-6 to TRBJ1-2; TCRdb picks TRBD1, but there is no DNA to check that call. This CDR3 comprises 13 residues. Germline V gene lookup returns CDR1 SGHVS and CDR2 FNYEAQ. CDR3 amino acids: CASSAGTGFGYTF.

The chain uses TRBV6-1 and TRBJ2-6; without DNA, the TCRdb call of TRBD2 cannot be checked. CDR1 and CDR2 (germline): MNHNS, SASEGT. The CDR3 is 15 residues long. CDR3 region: CASRRADSGANVLTF.

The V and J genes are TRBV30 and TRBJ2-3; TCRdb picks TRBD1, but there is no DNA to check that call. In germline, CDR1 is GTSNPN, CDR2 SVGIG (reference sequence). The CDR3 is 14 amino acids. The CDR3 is CAWRMGGATDTQYF.

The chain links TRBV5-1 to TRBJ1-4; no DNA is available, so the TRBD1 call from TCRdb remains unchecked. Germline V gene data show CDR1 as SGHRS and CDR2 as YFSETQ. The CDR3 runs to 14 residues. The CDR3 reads CASSLTGEGEKLFF.